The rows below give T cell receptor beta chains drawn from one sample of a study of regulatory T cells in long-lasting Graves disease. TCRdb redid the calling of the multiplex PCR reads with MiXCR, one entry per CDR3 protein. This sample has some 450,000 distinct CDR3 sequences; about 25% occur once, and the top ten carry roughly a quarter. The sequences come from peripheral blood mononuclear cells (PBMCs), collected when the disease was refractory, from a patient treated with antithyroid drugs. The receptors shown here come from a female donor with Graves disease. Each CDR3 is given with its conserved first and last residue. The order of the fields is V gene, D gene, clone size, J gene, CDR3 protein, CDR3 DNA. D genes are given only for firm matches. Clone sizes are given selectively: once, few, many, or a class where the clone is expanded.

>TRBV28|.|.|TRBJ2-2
CAGSLPQGSTGELFF
TGTGCCGGCAGTTTGCCCCAGGGATCCACCGGGGAGCTGTTTTTT
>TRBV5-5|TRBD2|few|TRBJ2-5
CASSLWTSGRARETQYF
TGTGCCAGCAGCTTATGGACTAGCGGGAGGGCCCGGGAGACCCAGTACTTC
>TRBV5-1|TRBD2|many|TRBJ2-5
CASSLDTSGSQETQYF
TGCGCCAGCAGCTTGGACACTAGCGGATCCCAAGAGACCCAGTACTTC
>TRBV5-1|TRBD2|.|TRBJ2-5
CASSPHGVSGRETQYF
TGCGCCAGCAGCCCGCATGGAGTTAGCGGGAGGGAGACCCAGTACTTC
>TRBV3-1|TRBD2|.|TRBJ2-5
CASSQDAGLAGQTQYF
TGTGCCAGCAGCCAAGATGCGGGACTAGCGGGTCAGACCCAGTACTTC
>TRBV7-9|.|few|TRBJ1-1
CASSFTGDRTEAFF
TGTGCCAGCAGTTTTACAGGTGATCGCACTGAAGCTTTCTTT
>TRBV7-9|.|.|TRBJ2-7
CASSLGGRHRMDSYEQYF
TGTGCCAGCAGCTTAGGGGGGCGACACCGAATGGACTCCTACGAGCAGTACTTC
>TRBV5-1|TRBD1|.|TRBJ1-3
CASSTGGHPGNTIYF
TGCGCCAGCAGCACAGGGGGCCACCCTGGAAACACCATATATTTT
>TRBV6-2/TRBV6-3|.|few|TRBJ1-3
CASSYNRSPGPPGNTIYF
TGTGCCAGCAGTTACAACCGGTCGCCAGGTCCCCCTGGAAACACCATATATTTT
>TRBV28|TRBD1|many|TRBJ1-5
CASSRTGGVQPQHF
TGTGCCAGCAGTAGGACAGGGGGCGTGCAGCCCCAGCATTTT
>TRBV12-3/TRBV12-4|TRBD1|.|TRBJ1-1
CASSPTTIGGGQYTEAFF
TGTGCCAGCTCACCGACCACCATTGGAGGGGGCCAGTACACTGAAGCTTTCTTT
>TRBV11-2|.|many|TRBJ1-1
CASSPYRSAEAFF
TGTGCCAGCAGCCCGTATAGGTCGGCTGAAGCTTTCTTT
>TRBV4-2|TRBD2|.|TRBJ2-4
CASSQDLAAPKNIQYF
TGTGCCAGCAGCCAAGATCTAGCGGCCCCTAAAAACATTCAGTACTTC
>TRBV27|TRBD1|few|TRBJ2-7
CASSTVRTGAYEQYF
TGTGCCAGCAGTACAGTCCGGACAGGGGCCTACGAGCAGTACTTC
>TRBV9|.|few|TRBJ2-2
CASSDEEVGVYGTGELFF
TGTGCCAGCAGCGACGAAGAAGTAGGAGTTTACGGGACCGGGGAGCTGTTTTTT
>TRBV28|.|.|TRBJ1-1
CASSRKLGTEAFF
TGTGCCAGCAGCCGCAAACTTGGTACTGAAGCTTTCTTT
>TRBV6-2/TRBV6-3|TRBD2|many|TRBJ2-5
CASRRLAGARPQETQYF
TGTGCCAGCAGAAGACTAGCGGGAGCCCGTCCCCAAGAGACCCAGTACTTC
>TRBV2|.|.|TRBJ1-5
CASSATGITSNQPQHF
TGTGCCAGCAGCGCAACAGGGATAACAAGCAATCAGCCCCAGCATTTT
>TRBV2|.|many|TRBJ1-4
CASDTGAANEKLFF
TGTGCCTCCGATACCGGGGCGGCTAATGAAAAACTGTTTTTT
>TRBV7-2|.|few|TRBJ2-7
CASSLDYLPREQYF
TGTGCCAGCAGCTTAGACTATTTGCCGCGAGAGCAGTACTTC